The TCR beta chain described here comes from a study of T cell responses to AZD1222 COVID-19 vaccine. Trimming took 4 bases from V and 0 from J, leaving 8 bases between them. CDR3 length equals 14 residues. CDR1 SGHRS and CDR2 YFSETQ come from the germline V gene. Repertoires were generated with immunoSEQ multiplex PCR, while TCRdb's copy carries only in-frame clones and drops some. The data hold 150,000 to 200,000 clones, with 70% to 90% observed a single time. The chain combines TRBV5-1 with TRBJ1-3; D is ambiguous. The receptor was derived from an adult in good health. Source: peripheral blood, taken on day 0 of AZD1222 vaccination. The chain's CDR3 is CASSPDLSGNTIYF. The CDR3, as DNA: TGCGCCAGCAGCCCGGACCTCTCTGGAAACACCATATATTTT.